The entry below gives a single T cell receptor beta chain sequence along with its context. The specificity of this receptor is unknown. No base qualities exist here, and no much larger clone lies one base off it. These data belong to a study of T cell repertoires in cytomegalovirus infection (dated by TCRdb to about 2019). Background for the entire study: The peptide stimulations were aimed at well-studied HLA-B-restricted epitopes as well as recently identified HLA-C-restricted CMV epitopes, whose presentation resists viral immunomodulation. Donor HLA type was relevant to the analysis, because carriage of CMV infection together with the matching HLA type was indicated by public TCR beta signatures.

Reading from cysteine to phenylalanine, the CDR3 counts 14 amino acids. Only the CDR3 DNA stays, 42 bases, in frame from base 1. The V end loses 5 bases and the J end loses 3 bases, and a stretch of 12 bases separates them. TCRdb names Illumina HiSeq 1500 as the instrument used. TCRdb took the public reads, trimmed them with fastp at Q25, ran MiXCR for clone calling and kept in-frame beta chains. Entries that share a CDR3 protein sequence are merged under the most common genes and DNA. The sample profile shows about half a million distinct CDR3 sequences; about 33% of them were found once. About a sixth of the sample belongs to the ten largest clones. Results and caveats for the whole study, not just this receptor: The ex vivo response was dominated by HLA-C-restricted CMV-specific TCR beta clonotypes, which also provided the single most frequent clonotype in two of eight donors. Cumulative frequency of public TCR beta family members discriminated carriers of CMV infection plus the relevant HLA type in this cohort and an independent roughly 350-donor cohort.

According to the study, the label for this sample's treatment or condition signals: in vitro stimulation with specific CMV peptide epitopes to enrich CMV-specific T cells. This material consisted of cultured PBMCs, taken from culture after CMV antigen stimulation. The V gene is TRBV12-3 or TRBV12-4 and the J gene is TRBJ2-3; the best D guess is TRBD1, with 6 bases matching. This receptor was obtained from a human donor in good health (CMV status not recorded). Some clones in this sample may be carry-over from other donors' samples. Read as DNA, the sequence is TGTGCCAGCAGTCCTGGGACACATACAGATACGCAGTATTTT. Its amino acids are CASSPGTHTDTQYF.